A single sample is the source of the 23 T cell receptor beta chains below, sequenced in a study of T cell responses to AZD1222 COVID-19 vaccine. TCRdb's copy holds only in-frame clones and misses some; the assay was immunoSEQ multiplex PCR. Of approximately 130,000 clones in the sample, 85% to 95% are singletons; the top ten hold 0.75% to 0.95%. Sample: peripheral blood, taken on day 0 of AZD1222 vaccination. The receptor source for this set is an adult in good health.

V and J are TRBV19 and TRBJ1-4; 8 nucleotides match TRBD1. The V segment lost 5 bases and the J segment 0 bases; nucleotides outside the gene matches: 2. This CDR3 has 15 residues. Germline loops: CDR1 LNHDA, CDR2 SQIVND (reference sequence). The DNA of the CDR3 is TGTGCCAGTAGTGACAGGGGTGCAACTAATGAAAAACTGTTTTTT. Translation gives CASSDRGATNEKLFF.

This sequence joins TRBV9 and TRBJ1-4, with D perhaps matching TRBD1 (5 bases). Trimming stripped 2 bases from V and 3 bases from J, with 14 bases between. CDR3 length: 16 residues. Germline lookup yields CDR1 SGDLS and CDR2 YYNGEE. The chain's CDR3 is CASSVRGDGANEKLFF. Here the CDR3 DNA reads TGTGCCAGCAGCGTTAGGGGCGACGGGGCTAATGAAAAACTGTTTTTT.

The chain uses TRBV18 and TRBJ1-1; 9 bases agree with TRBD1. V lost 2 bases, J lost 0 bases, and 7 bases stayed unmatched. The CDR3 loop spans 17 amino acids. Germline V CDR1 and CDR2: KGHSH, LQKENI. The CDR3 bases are TGTGCCAGCTCACCATCCGCGGGACAGGGAGTGAACACTGAAGCTTTCTTT. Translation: CASSPSAGQGVNTEAFF.

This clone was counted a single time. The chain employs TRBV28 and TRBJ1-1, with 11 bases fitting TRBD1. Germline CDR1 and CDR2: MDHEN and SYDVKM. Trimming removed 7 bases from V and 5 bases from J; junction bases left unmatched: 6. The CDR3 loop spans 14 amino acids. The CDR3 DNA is TGTGCCAGCACCCGGGACAGGGGGTGGACTGAAGCTTTCTTT. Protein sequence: CASTRDRGWTEAFF.

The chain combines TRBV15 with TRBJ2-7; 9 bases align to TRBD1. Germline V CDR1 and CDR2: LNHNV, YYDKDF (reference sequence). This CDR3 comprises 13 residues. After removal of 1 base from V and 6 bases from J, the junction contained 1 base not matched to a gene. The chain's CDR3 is CATSRGQGVEQYF. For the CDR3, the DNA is TGTGCCACCAGCAGAGGACAGGGGGTCGAGCAGTACTTC.

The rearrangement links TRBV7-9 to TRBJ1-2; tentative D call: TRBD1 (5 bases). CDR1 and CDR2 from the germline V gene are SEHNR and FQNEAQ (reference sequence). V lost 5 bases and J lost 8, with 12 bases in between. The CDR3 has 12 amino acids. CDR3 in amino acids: CASSLTGGGYTF. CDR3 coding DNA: TGTGCCAGCAGCCTAACCGGGGGGGGCTACACCTTC.

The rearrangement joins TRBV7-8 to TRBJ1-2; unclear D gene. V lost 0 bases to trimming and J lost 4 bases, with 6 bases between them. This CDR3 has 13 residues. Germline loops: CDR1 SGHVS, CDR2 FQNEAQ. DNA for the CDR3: TGTGCCAGCAGCTTAGCGAAGGGCTATGGCTACACCTTC. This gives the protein CASSLAKGYGYTF.

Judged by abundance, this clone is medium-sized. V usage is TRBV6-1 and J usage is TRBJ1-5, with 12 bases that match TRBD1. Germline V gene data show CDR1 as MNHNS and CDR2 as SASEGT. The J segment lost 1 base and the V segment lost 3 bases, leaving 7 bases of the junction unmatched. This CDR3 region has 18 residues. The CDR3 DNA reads TGTGCCAGCAGTGACCGGGACAGGGGGCTCAGAAGCAATCAGCCCCAGCATTTT. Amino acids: CASSDRDRGLRSNQPQHF.

The CDR3 reads CASSQQWSNSYEQYF. Here the CDR3 DNA reads TGTGCCAGCAGCCAACAGTGGTCGAACTCCTACGAGCAGTACTTC. The chain couples TRBV3-1 (or the pseudogene TRBV3-2) to TRBJ2-7; D remains unclear. The CDR3 runs 15 residues. Germline CDR1 reads LGHDT; CDR2 reads YNNKEL (reference sequence). V dropped 2 bases and J dropped 0 bases, with 11 bases sitting between them.

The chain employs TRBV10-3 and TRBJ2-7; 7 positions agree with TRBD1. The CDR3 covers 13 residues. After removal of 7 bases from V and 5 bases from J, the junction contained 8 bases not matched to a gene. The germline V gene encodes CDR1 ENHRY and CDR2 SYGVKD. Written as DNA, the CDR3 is TGTGCCATCAACCAGGGGGTTTTACACGAGCAGTACTTC. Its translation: CAINQGVLHEQYF.

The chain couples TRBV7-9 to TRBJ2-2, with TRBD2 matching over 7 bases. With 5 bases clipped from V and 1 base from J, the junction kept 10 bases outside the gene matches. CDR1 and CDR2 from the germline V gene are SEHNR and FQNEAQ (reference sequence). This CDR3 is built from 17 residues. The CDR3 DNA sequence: TGTGCCAGCAGCCGCCTGACTAGCTTTGGGAACACCGGGGAGCTGTTTTTT. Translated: CASSRLTSFGNTGELFF.

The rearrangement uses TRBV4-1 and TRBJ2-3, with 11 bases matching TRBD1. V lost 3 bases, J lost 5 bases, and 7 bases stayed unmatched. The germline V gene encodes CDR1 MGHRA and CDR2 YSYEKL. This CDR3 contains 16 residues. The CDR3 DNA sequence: TGCGCCAGCAGCCACTTTGGACAGGGGGCTGGAGATACGCAGTATTTT. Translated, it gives CASSHFGQGAGDTQYF.

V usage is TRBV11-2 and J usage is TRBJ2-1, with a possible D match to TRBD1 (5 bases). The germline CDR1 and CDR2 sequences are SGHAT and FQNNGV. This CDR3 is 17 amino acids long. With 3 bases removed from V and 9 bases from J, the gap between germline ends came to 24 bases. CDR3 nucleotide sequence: TGTGCCAGCAGCTTGCCCTTAATAGTGGGGCGGACGGGTGAGCAGTTCTTC. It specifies CASSLPLIVGRTGEQFF.

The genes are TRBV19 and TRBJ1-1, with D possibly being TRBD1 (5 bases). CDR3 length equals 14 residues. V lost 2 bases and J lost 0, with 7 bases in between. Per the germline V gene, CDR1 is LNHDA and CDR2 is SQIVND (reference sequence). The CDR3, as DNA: TGTGCCAGTAGTATACGGGGCTTGAACACTGAAGCTTTCTTT. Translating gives CASSIRGLNTEAFF.

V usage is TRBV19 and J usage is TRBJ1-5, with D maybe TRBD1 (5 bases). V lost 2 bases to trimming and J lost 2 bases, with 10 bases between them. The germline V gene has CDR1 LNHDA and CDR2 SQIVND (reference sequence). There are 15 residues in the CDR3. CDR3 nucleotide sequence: TGTGCCAGTAGTATAAGGGGCCTCGGCAATCAGCCCCAGCATTTT. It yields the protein CASSIRGLGNQPQHF.

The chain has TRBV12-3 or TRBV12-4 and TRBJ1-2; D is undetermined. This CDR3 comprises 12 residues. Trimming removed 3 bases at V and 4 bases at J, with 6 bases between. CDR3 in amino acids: CASSLWVYGYTF. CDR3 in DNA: TGTGCCAGCAGTTTGTGGGTCTATGGCTACACCTTC.

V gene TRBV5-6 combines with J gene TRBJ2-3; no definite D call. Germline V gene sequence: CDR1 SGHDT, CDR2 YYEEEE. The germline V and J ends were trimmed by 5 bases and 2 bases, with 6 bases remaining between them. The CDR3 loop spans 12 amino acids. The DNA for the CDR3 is TGTGCCAGCAGTATGAACACAGATACGCAGTATTTT. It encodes CASSMNTDTQYF.

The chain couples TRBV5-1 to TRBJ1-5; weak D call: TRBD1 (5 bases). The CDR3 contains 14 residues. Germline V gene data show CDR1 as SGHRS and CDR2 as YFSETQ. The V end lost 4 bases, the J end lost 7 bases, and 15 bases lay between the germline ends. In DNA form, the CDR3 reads TGCGCCAGCAGCGCCGGGACTTCGGGACAGCCCCAGCATTTT. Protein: CASSAGTSGQPQHF.

The CDR3 sequence is CASSDTGTSQETQYF. The CDR3 DNA reads TGTGCCAGCAGTGACACCGGGACCTCACAAGAGACCCAGTACTTC. The chain is built from TRBV6-4 and TRBJ2-5; D could derive from TRBD1 or TRBD2 (5 bases each). The ends were cut back, 2 bases at V and 2 bases at J, with 12 bases in the middle. This CDR3 is built from 15 residues. The V gene's germline CDR1 is MRHNA and CDR2 SNTAGT.

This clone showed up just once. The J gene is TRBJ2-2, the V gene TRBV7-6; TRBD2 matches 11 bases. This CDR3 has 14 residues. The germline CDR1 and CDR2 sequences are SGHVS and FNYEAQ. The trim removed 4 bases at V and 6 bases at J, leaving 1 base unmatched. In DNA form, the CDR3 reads TGTGCCAGCAGCTCGACTAGCGGGGCCGGGGAGCTGTTTTTT. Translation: CASSSTSGAGELFF.

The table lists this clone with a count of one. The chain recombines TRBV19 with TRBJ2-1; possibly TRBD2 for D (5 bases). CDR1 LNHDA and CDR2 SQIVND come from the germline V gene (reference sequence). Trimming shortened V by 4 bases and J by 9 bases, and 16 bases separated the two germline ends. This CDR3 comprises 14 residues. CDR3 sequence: CASSTTEERSEQFF. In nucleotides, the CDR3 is TGTGCCAGTAGTACCACGGAGGAGCGGAGTGAGCAGTTCTTC.

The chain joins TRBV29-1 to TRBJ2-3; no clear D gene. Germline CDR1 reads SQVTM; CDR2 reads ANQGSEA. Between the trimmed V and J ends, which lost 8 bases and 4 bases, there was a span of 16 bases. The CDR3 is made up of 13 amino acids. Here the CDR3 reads CSPYGPLADTQYF. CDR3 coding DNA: TGCAGCCCCTATGGGCCATTGGCAGATACGCAGTATTTT.

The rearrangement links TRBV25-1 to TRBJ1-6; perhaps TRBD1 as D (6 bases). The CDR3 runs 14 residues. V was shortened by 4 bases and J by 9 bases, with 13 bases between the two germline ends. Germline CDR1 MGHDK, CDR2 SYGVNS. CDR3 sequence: CASSAFQGSSPLHF. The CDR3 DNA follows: TGTGCCAGCAGTGCATTTCAGGGGTCTTCACCCCTCCACTTT.